Shown below are 11 T cell receptor beta chains from a single sample sequenced in a study of identical twins (dated by TCRdb to about 2016). The protocol used for the library was 5' RACE. For sequencing, an Illumina HiSeq 2000 was employed. TCRdb trimmed the raw reads at Q25, called clones with MiXCR and kept productive beta chains. Rows are unified per CDR3 protein, each entry keeping the most common DNA and genes. The sample data list about 920,000 distinct CDR3 sequences, and about 12% of these were observed just once. The top ten clones comprise around 1.5% of the sample. Separately, the same data were catalogued under a study of yellow fever vaccine responses in identical twins.

What was sequenced was PBMCs. The receptors come from a woman in her late teens or twenties in good health.

In its sample, this clonotype was seen many times. The rearrangement uses TRBV20-1 and TRBJ2-1; 8 bases line up with TRBD2. Trimming cost V 0 bases and J 4 bases; bases outside gene matches: 2. There are 14 residues in the CDR3. CDR1 DFQATT and CDR2 SNEGSKA come from the germline V gene (reference sequence). CDR3: CSARDPGGYNEQFF. CDR3 DNA sequence: TGCAGTGCTAGAGACCCGGGGGGGTACAATGAGCAGTTCTTC.

The chain employs TRBV7-9 and TRBJ2-1, with D perhaps TRBD2 (7 bases). This CDR3 is 14 amino acids long. V gave up 6 bases and J gave up 10 bases, with 19 bases separating them. Germline lookup yields CDR1 SEHNR and CDR2 FQNEAQ (reference sequence). CDR3 sequence (DNA): TGTGCCAGCAGAAATCCGCGGGGGCTTGGGGAGCAGTTCTTC. This gives the protein CASRNPRGLGEQFF.

This clonotype was counted a few times. The V call is TRBV19, the J call TRBJ1-5; TRBD1 might be the D (5 bases). Germline loops: CDR1 LNHDA, CDR2 SQIVND (reference sequence). Deletions cut 4 bases from V and 6 bases from J, with 10 bases between. CDR3 length: 13 residues. The chain's CDR3 is CASSRGTVQPQHF. In DNA, the CDR3 is TGTGCCAGTAGTAGAGGGACGGTTCAGCCCCAGCATTTT.

This clonotype was seen many times. J is TRBJ2-5 and V is TRBV12-3 or TRBV12-4; D gene uncertain. This CDR3 contains 14 residues. V lost 0 bases and J lost 5, with 10 bases in between. DNA of the CDR3: TGTGCCAGCAGTTTAGCGTTGGGCCGGGAGACCCAGTACTTC. It encodes CASSLALGRETQYF.

The chain links TRBV20-1 to TRBJ1-6; D call uncertain. V lost 0 bases and J lost 6, with 12 bases in between. The CDR3 loop spans 15 amino acids. The germline V gene has CDR1 DFQATT and CDR2 SNEGSKA (reference sequence). CDR3 protein: CSARDQPIINSPLHF. DNA of the CDR3: TGCAGTGCTAGAGATCAACCCATCATTAATTCACCCCTCCACTTT.

This clonotype has only a few counts. V usage is TRBV11-2 and J usage is TRBJ2-5; 7 nucleotides align to TRBD2. The length of the CDR3 is 18 residues. CDR1 and CDR2 from the germline V gene are SGHAT and FQNNGV. The V gene end was trimmed by 5 bases and the J gene end by 5 bases; junction bases not matched to a gene: 20. Written as DNA, the CDR3 is TGTGCCAGCAGCGCAAATGTTTGGGGCACTAGCGAGTCGGAGACCCAGTACTTC. It specifies CASSANVWGTSESETQYF.

This clonotype showed up many times. This chain's CDR3 is CASSYKAYAGNTIYF. The CDR3 DNA follows: TGTGCCAGCAGTTATAAGGCATACGCTGGAAACACCATATATTTT. The chain joins TRBV6-5 to TRBJ1-3, with no clear D. Trimming left V 3 bases short and J 2 bases short, with 11 bases between. The CDR3 is 15 residues long. CDR1 and CDR2 (germline): MNHEY, SVGAGI.

This clonotype appeared a few times. The chain has TRBV6-5 and TRBJ2-2; D is perhaps TRBD1 (6 bases). Trimming took 2 bases from V and 2 from J, leaving 15 bases between them. The CDR3 consists of 17 residues. Germline values: CDR1 MNHEY, CDR2 SVGAGI. CDR3 in amino acids: CASSYLKQGSNTGELFF. Here the CDR3 DNA reads TGTGCCAGCAGTTACCTTAAACAGGGTTCCAACACCGGGGAGCTGTTTTTT.

This clonotype showed up many times. The rearrangement joins TRBV6-5 to TRBJ1-6; D remains unclear. The V gene's germline CDR1 is MNHEY and CDR2 SVGAGI. Deletions cut 2 bases from V and 0 bases from J, with 11 bases between. The CDR3 runs to 17 residues. The CDR3 sequence: CASSYDILSSYNSPLHF. The DNA for the CDR3 is TGTGCCAGCAGTTACGACATTCTTAGCTCCTATAATTCACCCCTCCACTTT.

This clonotype showed up just a few times. V usage is TRBV5-6 and J usage is TRBJ2-5, with D tentatively TRBD2 (6 bases). V was cut by 4 bases and J by 4 bases, with 17 bases left in between. CDR3 length: 15 residues. In germline, CDR1 is SGHDT, CDR2 YYEEEE. The CDR3 is CASSGGTASGETQYF. In nucleotides, the CDR3 is TGTGCCAGCAGCGGGGGGACTGCATCGGGAGAGACCCAGTACTTC.

The chain links TRBV28 to TRBJ2-3, with 10 bases identical to TRBD2. The CDR3 is 18 amino acids. J lost 4 bases, V lost 2 bases, and 12 bases had no gene match. Germline V lookup: CDR1 MDHEN, CDR2 SYDVKM. CDR3 in amino acids: CASSLSFLSSGSPDTQYF. The DNA for the CDR3 is TGTGCCAGCAGTTTAAGTTTCTTGTCTAGCGGGAGCCCAGATACGCAGTATTTT.